The 3 T cell receptor beta chains presented below share a single source sample, sequenced in a study of shared clonotypes between healthy human individuals. Generated by immunoSEQ multiplex PCR, the TCRdb table keeps only in-frame clones and is missing some. The data contain roughly 2.1 million clones, about 93% of them singletons. Naive CD8 cells lacked CD45RO and underwent positive selection for CCR7, leaving out terminally differentiated effector memory CD45RA+ cells. Sequencing used naive CD8+ T cells from PBMCs. These receptors all stem from a man aged 18 to 30 in good health. Some clones in this sample may be carry-over from other donors' samples.

The chain joins TRBV11-2 to TRBJ1-1; tentative D call: TRBD1 (5 bases). Trimming removed 0 bases from V and 7 bases from J, with 15 bases in between. Germline V gives CDR1 SGHAT, CDR2 FQNNGV. The CDR3 loop spans 15 amino acids. DNA of the CDR3: TGTGCCAGCAGCTTAGAGGCAGTTGGGGCTTTTGAAGCTTTCTTT. The encoded protein is CASSLEAVGAFEAFF.

The CDR3 coding sequence is TGTGCCAGCAGCGGAGACCTGGGACAGGTGACCTACGAGCAGTACTTC. Protein product: CASSGDLGQVTYEQYF. The chain links TRBV7-9 to TRBJ2-7; 8 bases align to TRBD1. Germline V gives CDR1 SEHNR, CDR2 FQNEAQ (reference sequence). With 5 bases clipped from V and 2 bases from J, the junction kept 11 bases outside the gene matches. CDR3 length: 16 residues. The variable domain in full, completed from reference TRBV7-9 and TRBJ2-7, reads DTGVSQNPRHKITKRGQNVTFRCDPISEHNRLYWYRQTLGQGPEFLTYFQNEAQLEKSRLLSDRFSAERPKGSFSTLEIQRTEQGDSAMYLCASSGDLGQVTYEQYFGPGTRLTVT.

The CDR3 nucleotides read TGTGCCAGCAGTGCAAGCACAGGGACGTATAGCAATCAGCCCCAGCATTTT. Amino acids: CASSASTGTYSNQPQHF. V usage is TRBV6-1 and J usage is TRBJ1-5; tentative D call: TRBD1 (6 bases). V was pared by 4 bases and J by 0 bases, with 16 bases between. CDR1 is MNHNS, CDR2 SASEGT, per germline. The CDR3 extends over 17 amino acids.